The entry below describes one TCR beta chain. These data come from a study of blood T cell repertoires in COVID-19. Study summary: Sample material is recorded as cDNA or gDNA derived from T cells, B-cell-depleted T cells, or PBMCs.

There are 14 residues in the CDR3. Looked up from germline, CDR1 is SGHAT and CDR2 is FQDESV (reference sequence). Trimming removed 5 bases from V and 2 bases from J, with 13 bases in between. Ages ranged from about 18 to 89 years, with residence in about two dozen US areas. Self-reported history from a screening survey and questionnaire set each donor's cohort. Assay used: immunoSEQ multiplex PCR; TCRdb lists only in-frame clones, some missing. The table has 150,000 to 200,000 clones, around 80% seen once. The specimen was PBMCs or T cells enriched from blood (not recorded which). This TCR was sampled from a man aged 60 to 69 who had been exposed to COVID-19. V usage is TRBV11-1 and J usage is TRBJ2-7; D is perhaps TRBD1 (6 bases). The CDR3 here is CASSPQGSTYEQYF. The CDR3 region has the DNA TGTGCCAGCAGCCCTCAGGGGTCCACCTACGAGCAGTACTTC.